The 27 T cell receptor beta chains reported below all come from one sample, sequenced in a study of T-cell reconstitution after alpha-beta-depleted transplantation in children. Unique molecular identifiers were incorporated when the TCRbeta library was constructed. A single record per CDR3 protein comes from TCRdb applying MiXCR to the PCR reads. The table lists about 610,000 distinct CDR3 sequences, under 12% of them singletons, with around 4% in the top ten. Material: PBMCs from the stem cell graft donor, obtained from the stem cell graft. The receptors derive from a human donor who donated a stem cell graft to a child with acute myeloid leukemia.

There are many counts of this clonotype. V and J are TRBV20-1 and TRBJ2-7; the D gene is possibly TRBD1 (6 bases). V lost 1 base and J lost 4, with 17 bases in between. The CDR3 length is 15 residues. Germline lookup yields CDR1 DFQATT and CDR2 SNEGSKA (reference sequence). DNA for the CDR3: TGCAGTGCTAGAGCTCTTAGGGGGAGTCGGTACGAGCAGTACTTC. Translated, it gives CSARALRGSRYEQYF.

V and J are TRBV7-2 and TRBJ2-3; D gene ambiguous. The length of the CDR3 is 15 residues. V was clipped by 6 bases and J by 0 bases, with 13 bases between them. CDR1 and CDR2 (germline): SGHTA, FQGNSA. The CDR3 bases are TGTGCCAGCAGAGTAGGCGGACCCAGCACAGATACGCAGTATTTT. It is translated as CASRVGGPSTDTQYF.

The genes are TRBV11-1 and TRBJ2-1; TRBD2 matches at 9 bases. CDR1 and CDR2 (germline): SGHAT, FQDESV (reference sequence). The CDR3 sequence is 16 residues long. J was trimmed by 3 bases and V by 6 bases; bases with no gene match: 9. As DNA, the CDR3 is TGTGCCAGCAGTACAATAGCGGGAGTGTACTACAATGAGCAGTTCTTC. Translated: CASSTIAGVYYNEQFF.

This clonotype was observed a few times. The rearrangement links TRBV30 to TRBJ2-7; 10 nucleotides agree with TRBD2. The germline CDR1 and CDR2 sequences are GTSNPN and SVGIG (reference sequence). The V and J ends lost 4 bases and 3 bases, in that order; junction bases with no gene match: 3. CDR3 length: 13 amino acids. The CDR3: CAWTSGSIYEQYF. The CDR3 bases are TGTGCCTGGACTAGCGGGAGTATCTACGAGCAGTACTTC.

This clonotype was detected a few times. The chain recombines TRBV18 with TRBJ2-7; TRBD2 agrees at 7 bases. Unmatched junction bases numbered 3, after V lost 2 bases and J lost 5 bases. The CDR3 covers 13 residues. Per germline, CDR1 KGHSH and CDR2 LQKENI. CDR3 region: CASSPGGGNEQYF. For the CDR3, the DNA is TGTGCCAGCTCACCAGGGGGGGGAAACGAGCAGTACTTC.

The V call is TRBV20-1, the J call TRBJ1-5; TRBD1 might be the D (6 bases). V was cut by 3 bases and J by 6 bases, with 12 bases left in between. Germline V gene lookup returns CDR1 DFQATT and CDR2 SNEGSKA (reference sequence). The CDR3 has 13 residues. CDR3 protein: CSARLGGSQPQHF. The CDR3 DNA is TGCAGTGCTAGGCTGGGGGGCTCTCAGCCCCAGCATTTT.

The J gene is TRBJ1-5, the V gene TRBV5-1; no reliable D call. Germline V gives CDR1 SGHRS, CDR2 YFSETQ. This CDR3 region has 13 residues. Trimming took off 3 bases at V and 0 bases at J, with 4 bases between the two ends. The CDR3 is CASSWNSNQPQHF. The CDR3 coding sequence is TGCGCCAGCAGCTGGAATAGCAATCAGCCCCAGCATTTT.

This clonotype was seen repeatedly, ten times or more. The chain links TRBV12-3 or TRBV12-4 to TRBJ2-7; D not resolved. This CDR3 comprises 14 residues. Deletions cut 0 bases from V and 6 bases from J, with 12 bases between. CDR3 bases: TGTGCCAGCAGTTTAGCGCATCCTGTCGGCGAGCAGTACTTC. It codes for CASSLAHPVGEQYF.

V gene TRBV7-8 combines with J gene TRBJ2-1; 8 bases agree with TRBD2. Trimming took 5 bases from V and 9 from J; bases not matched to a gene: 9. CDR3 size: 14 residues. Germline V CDR1 and CDR2: SGHVS, FQNEAQ. CDR3 residues: CASSVGTSFGEQFF. The CDR3 DNA is TGTGCCAGCAGCGTCGGGACTAGTTTCGGTGAGCAGTTCTTC.

This clonotype was counted between two and nine times. CDR3 in amino acids: CASSMVTGGEAFF. CDR3 DNA: TGTGCCAGCAGCATGGTGACAGGAGGTGAAGCTTTCTTT. The rearrangement links TRBV9 to TRBJ1-1; weak D call: TRBD1 (6 bases). The CDR3 consists of 13 residues. Germline V CDR1 and CDR2: SGDLS, YYNGEE. Trimming left V 4 bases short and J 7 bases short, with 14 bases between.

This clonotype was recorded many times. The rearrangement joins TRBV6-1 to TRBJ2-2, with 11 positions matching TRBD2. The CDR3 contains 18 residues. Germline loops: CDR1 MNHNS, CDR2 SASEGT. After removal of 6 bases from V and 0 bases from J, the junction contained 9 bases not matched to a gene. The CDR3 DNA reads as TGTGCCAGCAGCCGCCCCCGACTAGCGGGACCGAACACCGGGGAGCTGTTTTTT. This gives the protein CASSRPRLAGPNTGELFF.

In this sample, this clonotype turned up a few times. The rearrangement uses TRBV3-1 and TRBJ2-4; 9 nucleotides agree with TRBD2. The CDR3 runs 16 residues. The junction had 8 bases not matched to a gene; V was cut back by 0 bases and J by 8 bases. CDR1 is LGHDT and CDR2 is YNNKEL in the germline V gene (reference sequence). DNA of the CDR3: TGTGCCAGCAGCCAAGATGGGACTAGCAGTGGAGACATTCAGTACTTC. Its protein product is CASSQDGTSSGDIQYF.

The chain is built from TRBV18 and TRBJ2-1; 11 bases align to TRBD1. This CDR3 has 15 amino acids. Germline CDR1 KGHSH, CDR2 LQKENI. With 6 bases clipped from V and 6 bases from J, the junction kept 7 bases outside the gene matches. The CDR3 DNA reads as TGTGCCAGCTCCTGGACAGGGGGCGCGGGCAATGAGCAGTTCTTC. It encodes CASSWTGGAGNEQFF.

This chain joins TRBV10-3 and TRBJ1-1, with D tentatively TRBD1 (5 bases). The V and J ends lost 0 bases and 4 bases respectively, with 15 bases between them. Germline-derived CDR1 and CDR2 are ENHRY and SYGVKD. This CDR3 is built from 16 residues. DNA for the CDR3: TGTGCCATCAGTGAGTCCACAGGCGGTGGGAGCACTGAAGCTTTCTTT. This translates into CAISESTGGGSTEAFF.

The V call is TRBV5-1, the J call TRBJ1-2, with 7 positions matching TRBD1. This CDR3 has 15 residues. V was clipped by 5 bases and J by 4 bases; unmatched bases: 11. Germline V lookup: CDR1 SGHRS, CDR2 YFSETQ. CDR3 coding DNA: TGCGCCAGCAGACAACAAACGGGACAGTTCTATGGCTACACCTTC. Its translation: CASRQQTGQFYGYTF.

Worth noting for this clonotype: Being one base from a much bigger clone, this may be a read error. The chain is built from TRBV20-1 and TRBJ2-3, with D possibly TRBD1 on 6 matching bases. Germline V gene lookup returns CDR1 DFQATT and CDR2 SNEGSKA (reference sequence). The CDR3 spans 16 residues. The CDR3 DNA reads as TGCAGTGCTAGAGATCTTGGGGTTGGGGACACAGATGCGCAGTATTTT. Its protein is CSARDLGVGDTDAQYF.

This clonotype showed up many times. This chain joins TRBV12-3 or TRBV12-4 and TRBJ1-5; the D is unclear. V lost 2 bases, J lost 0 bases, and 14 bases lay in between. This CDR3 is built from 17 residues. In DNA form, the CDR3 reads TGTGCCAGCAGTTTAAGCCAGAGTCATTATAGCAATCAGCCCCAGCATTTT. Encoded protein: CASSLSQSHYSNQPQHF.

The chain couples TRBV11-2 to TRBJ2-7; D unresolved. Trimming stripped 4 bases from V and 3 bases from J, with 10 bases between. Germline V gene data show CDR1 as SGHAT and CDR2 as FQNNGV. The CDR3 runs 13 residues. Here the CDR3 DNA reads TGTGCCAGCAGCTCAGAGTTAGTCTACGAGCAGTACTTC. Residues: CASSSELVYEQYF.

This clonotype turned up a few times. This chain joins TRBV7-2 and TRBJ1-5; D is unresolved. V dropped 2 bases and J dropped 2 bases, with 10 bases sitting between them. This CDR3 has 15 residues. From germline, CDR1 is SGHTA and CDR2 FQGNSA. For the CDR3, the DNA is TGTGCCAGCAGCTTATTCTATCAGGGCAATCAGCCCCAGCATTTT. This codes for CASSLFYQGNQPQHF.

V and J are TRBV29-1 and TRBJ2-7, with no clear D. Trimming took off 4 bases at V and 1 base at J, with 8 bases between the two ends. CDR1 and CDR2 from the germline V gene are SQVTM and ANQGSEA. The CDR3 length is 12 residues. The CDR3 here is CSVGLPSYEQYF. The CDR3 region has the DNA TGCAGCGTTGGGCTGCCTTCCTACGAGCAGTACTTC.

This chain uses TRBV7-3 with TRBJ2-2, with TRBD2 as a possible D gene (6 bases). V was clipped by 1 base and J by 0 bases, with 9 bases between them. CDR3 length equals 16 residues. Germline V CDR1 and CDR2: SGHTA, FQGTGA. CDR3 amino acids: CASSLMGGTNTGELFF. The DNA of the CDR3 is TGTGCCAGCAGCTTAATGGGCGGGACGAACACCGGGGAGCTGTTTTTT.

This chain joins TRBV2 and TRBJ1-1; D not certain. V was pared by 2 bases and J by 2 bases, with 9 bases between. Germline V gene sequence: CDR1 SNHLY, CDR2 FYNNEI. This CDR3 has 14 residues. The CDR3 nucleotides are TGTGCCAGCAGTGAAAGGAAAGGAAACACTGAAGCTTTCTTT. Residues: CASSERKGNTEAFF.

The chain joins TRBV12-3 or TRBV12-4 to TRBJ2-3; D possibly corresponds to TRBD2 (6 bases). V was shortened by 3 bases and J by 2 bases, with 12 bases between the two germline ends. This CDR3 contains 15 residues. CDR3 nucleotide sequence: TGTGCCAGCAGTTTTTGGGGGGAGACCACAGATACGCAGTATTTT. Protein product: CASSFWGETTDTQYF.

A few counts support this clonotype. This chain links TRBV24-1 with TRBJ2-3, with D possibly matching TRBD1 (6 bases). Trimming cost V 5 bases and J 0 bases, with 14 bases left between them. CDR1 KGHDR and CDR2 SFDVKD come from the germline V gene. This CDR3 is built from 16 residues. The CDR3 protein is CATSALADRSTDTQYF. The CDR3 DNA sequence: TGTGCCACCAGTGCCCTTGCGGACAGAAGCACAGATACGCAGTATTTT.

This clonotype was seen at least ten times. The chain joins TRBV20-1 to TRBJ2-6; 14 positions agree with TRBD2. This CDR3 is built from 18 residues. V shed 5 bases, J shed 3 bases, and the junction held 9 bases outside the gene matches. Germline V gives CDR1 DFQATT, CDR2 SNEGSKA (reference sequence). DNA of the CDR3: TGCAGTGCTTCCGGGACTAGCGGGAGAGTGGGTGGGGCCAACGTCCTGACTTTC. Amino acids: CSASGTSGRVGGANVLTF.

This clonotype has only a few counts. The chain recombines TRBV12-3 or TRBV12-4 with TRBJ2-2; 10 nucleotides agree with TRBD2. The CDR3 runs to 17 residues. V was clipped by 3 bases and J by 1 base; unmatched bases: 5. CDR3 in amino acids: CASSFGGLAMNTGELFF. CDR3 nucleotide sequence: TGTGCCAGCAGTTTTGGGGGACTAGCGATGAACACCGGGGAGCTGTTTTTT.

The sample holds many counts of this clonotype. The chain uses TRBV12-3 or TRBV12-4 and TRBJ2-3, with TRBD1 identical over 8 bases. The CDR3 runs to 16 residues. Unmatched junction bases numbered 8, after V lost 3 bases and J lost 3 bases. CDR3 DNA: TGTGCCAGCAGTTTCCCTGGACAGGGAAGGACAGATACGCAGTATTTT. Residues: CASSFPGQGRTDTQYF.